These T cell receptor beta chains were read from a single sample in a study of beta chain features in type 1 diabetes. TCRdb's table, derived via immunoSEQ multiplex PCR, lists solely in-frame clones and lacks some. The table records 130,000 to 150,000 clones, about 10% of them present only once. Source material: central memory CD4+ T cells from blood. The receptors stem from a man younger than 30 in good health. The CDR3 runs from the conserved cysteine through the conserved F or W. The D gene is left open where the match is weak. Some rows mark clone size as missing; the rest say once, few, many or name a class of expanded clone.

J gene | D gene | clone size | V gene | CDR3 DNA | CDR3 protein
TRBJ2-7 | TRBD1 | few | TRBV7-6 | TGTGCCAGCAGCTTAGCTGGGACAGGGAGCGAGCAGTACTTC | CASSLAGTGSEQYF
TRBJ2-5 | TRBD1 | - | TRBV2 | TGTGCCAGCAGTGAAGCGGGGGGACAGGGCGAGACCCAGTACTTC | CASSEAGGQGETQYF
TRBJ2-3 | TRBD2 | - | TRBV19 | TGTGCCAGTAGTGATAGCGGGGGCGGCACAGATACGCAGTATTTT | CASSDSGGGTDTQYF
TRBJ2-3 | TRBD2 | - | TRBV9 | TGTGCCAGCAGCGTAGGGGGCGGGGGAGGCGGTACAGATACGCAGTATTTT | CASSVGGGGGGTDTQYF
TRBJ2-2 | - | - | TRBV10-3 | TGTGCCAACCGGGACACTTACACCGGGGAGCTGTTTTTT | CANRDTYTGELFF
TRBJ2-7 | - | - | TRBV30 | TGTGCCTGGTCTCAGGGCAGTTTCCTCTCCGAGCAGTACTTC | CAWSQGSFLSEQYF
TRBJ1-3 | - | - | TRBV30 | TGTGCCTGGAGTGTAGGAGGGTCGCTAAACACCATATATTTT | CAWSVGGSLNTIYF
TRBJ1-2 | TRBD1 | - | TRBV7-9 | TGTGCCAGCAGCTTAGTGGACAGGGGGTATGGCTACACCTTC | CASSLVDRGYGYTF
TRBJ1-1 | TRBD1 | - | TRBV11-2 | TGTGCCAGCAGCCGACTAGGGACAGGGGGCTTAGTAGCTTTCTTT | CASSRLGTGGLVAFF
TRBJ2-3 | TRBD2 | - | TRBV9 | TGTGCCAGCAGCGTATCTAGCGGGGGGGTCAGGGATACGCAGTATTTT | CASSVSSGGVRDTQYF
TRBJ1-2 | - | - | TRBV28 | TGTGCCAGCAGGGAACTGACAGAAAACTATGGCTACACCTTC | CASRELTENYGYTF
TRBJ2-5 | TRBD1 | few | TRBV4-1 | TGCGCCAGCAGCCAATTAGGCAGGGGGTCGGAGACCCAGTACTTC | CASSQLGRGSETQYF
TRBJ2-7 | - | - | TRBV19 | TGTGCCAGTGCGGTTAGTTGGTCGGCCACCCCCTACGAGCAGTACTTC | CASAVSWSATPYEQYF
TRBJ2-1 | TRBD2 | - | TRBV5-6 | TGTGCCAGCAGCTTGCCTAGCGGGGGGGCCTACAATGAGCAGTTCTTC | CASSLPSGGAYNEQFF
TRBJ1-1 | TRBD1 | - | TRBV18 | TGTGCCAGCTCACGCGACAGGGATATCATGAACACTGAAGCTTTCTTT | CASSRDRDIMNTEAFF
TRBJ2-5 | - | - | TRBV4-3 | TGCGCCAGCAGCCAAGACACGGGGAGGGAGACCCAGTACTTC | CASSQDTGRETQYF
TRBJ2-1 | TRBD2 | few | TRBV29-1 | TGCAGCGTTGCCCCCGGGGCGGGGGGGCACAATGAGCAGTTCTTC | CSVAPGAGGHNEQFF
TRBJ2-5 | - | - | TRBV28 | TGTGCCAGCAGTGTACAGGGGGGGAGCCAAGAGACCCAGTACTTC | CASSVQGGSQETQYF
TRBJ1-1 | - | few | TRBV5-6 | TGTGCCAGCAGCTTATCAGTAAACACTGAAGCTTTCTTT | CASSLSVNTEAFF
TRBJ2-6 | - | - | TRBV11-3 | TGTGCCAGCAGCCAAATCCCCTATCACAGCTCTGGGGCCAACGTCCTGACTTTC | CASSQIPYHSSGANVLTF
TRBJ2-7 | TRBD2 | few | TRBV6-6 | TGTGCCACCGGTGCGGGGGGCTACGAGCAGTACTTC | CATGAGGYEQYF
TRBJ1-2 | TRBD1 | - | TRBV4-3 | TGCGCCAGCAGCCAAGAGACAGGGACCACTTCAGGCTACACCTTC | CASSQETGTTSGYTF
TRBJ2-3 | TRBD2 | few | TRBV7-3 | TGTGCCAGCAGCTTAACTAGCGGGGGGAGCACAGATACGCAGTATTTT | CASSLTSGGSTDTQYF
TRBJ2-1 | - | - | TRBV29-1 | TGCAGCGCCTCCACCTGGGCCGGAGGCAATGAGCAGTTCTTC | CSASTWAGGNEQFF
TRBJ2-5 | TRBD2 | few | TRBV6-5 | TGTGCCAGCAGTCCACTAGCGGGGGTGCAAGAGACCCAGTACTTC | CASSPLAGVQETQYF
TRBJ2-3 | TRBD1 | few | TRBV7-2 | TGTGCCAGCAGCCCGGACAGGGGGCCTACAGATACGCAGTATTTT | CASSPDRGPTDTQYF
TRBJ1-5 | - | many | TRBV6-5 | TGTGCCAGCAGTACTGGGAGGCAGCCCCAGCATTTT | CASSTGRQPQHF
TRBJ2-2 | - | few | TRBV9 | TGTGCCAGCAGCGTAGAAGTTGGGGGCCGTGACACCGGGGAGCTGTTTTTT | CASSVEVGGRDTGELFF
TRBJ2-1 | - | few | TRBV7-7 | TGTGCCAGCTCCAGGGGAGGGTCCCTCAACAATGAGCAGTTCTTC | CASSRGGSLNNEQFF
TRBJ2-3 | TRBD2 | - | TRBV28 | TGTGCCAGCAGCCCCCAAGGTGGCGGGGGGGCGGGGATGGACACAGATACGCAGTATTTT | CASSPQGGGGAGMDTDTQYF
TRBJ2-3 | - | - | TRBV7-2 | TGTGCCAGCAGCTTAGTTATAGTTCGCACAGATACGCAGTATTTT | CASSLVIVRTDTQYF
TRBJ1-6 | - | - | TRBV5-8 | TGTGCCAGCAGCTTCAGGGGATCACCCCTCCACTTT | CASSFRGSPLHF
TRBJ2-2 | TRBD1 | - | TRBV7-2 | TGTGCCAGCAGCCTGCAGGGGGCGGTGAACGGGGAGCTGTTTTTT | CASSLQGAVNGELFF